This T cell receptor beta chain was recovered during a study of cytomegalovirus exposure and HLA in healthy donors. Study-wide points: In a later analysis, the majority of CMV-associated beta chains seemingly showed HLA restriction. A link between a missense DCLRE1C variant and TCR beta V- and J-gene trimming emerged from a later analysis. Sequencing depth across donors, presence/absence analyses assumed, was roughly uniform. Sequencing probably produced one cluster of sequence variants that were highly shared.

Trimming stripped 0 bases from V and 1 base from J, with 5 bases between. From germline, CDR1 is SGHNT and CDR2 YYREEE (reference sequence). The CDR3 runs 13 residues. This clone has a single count. Its matching antigen is unknown. It was with 60 Vbeta and 13 Jbeta primers that the PCR ran. The data were produced by immunoSEQ multiplex PCR, yet TCRdb's version contains in-frame clones alone and is incomplete. The sample has 150,000 to 200,000 clones, around 82% seen once. Sequenced: PBMCs. The rearrangement joins TRBV5-4 to TRBJ2-7; D gene unclear. The TCR sequence derives from a woman aged 30 to 39 in good health and CMV-seropositive. CDR3 sequence reads: CASSLVESYEQYF. CDR3 nucleotide sequence: TGTGCCAGCAGCTTGGTAGAATCCTACGAGCAGTACTTC.